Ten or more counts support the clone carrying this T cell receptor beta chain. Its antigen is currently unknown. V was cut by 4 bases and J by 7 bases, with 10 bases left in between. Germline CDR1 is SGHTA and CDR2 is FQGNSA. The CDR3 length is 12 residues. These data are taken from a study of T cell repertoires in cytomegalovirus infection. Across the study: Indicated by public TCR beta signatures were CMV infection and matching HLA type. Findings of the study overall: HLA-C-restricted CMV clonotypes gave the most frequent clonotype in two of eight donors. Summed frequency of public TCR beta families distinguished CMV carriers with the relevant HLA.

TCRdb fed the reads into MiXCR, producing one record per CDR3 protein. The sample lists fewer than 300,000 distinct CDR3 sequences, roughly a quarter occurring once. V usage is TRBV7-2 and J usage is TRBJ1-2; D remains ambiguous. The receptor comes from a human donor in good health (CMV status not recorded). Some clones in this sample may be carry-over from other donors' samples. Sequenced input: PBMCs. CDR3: CASSSSWGGYTF. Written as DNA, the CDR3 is TGTGCCAGCAGCTCAAGCTGGGGTGGCTACACCTTC.